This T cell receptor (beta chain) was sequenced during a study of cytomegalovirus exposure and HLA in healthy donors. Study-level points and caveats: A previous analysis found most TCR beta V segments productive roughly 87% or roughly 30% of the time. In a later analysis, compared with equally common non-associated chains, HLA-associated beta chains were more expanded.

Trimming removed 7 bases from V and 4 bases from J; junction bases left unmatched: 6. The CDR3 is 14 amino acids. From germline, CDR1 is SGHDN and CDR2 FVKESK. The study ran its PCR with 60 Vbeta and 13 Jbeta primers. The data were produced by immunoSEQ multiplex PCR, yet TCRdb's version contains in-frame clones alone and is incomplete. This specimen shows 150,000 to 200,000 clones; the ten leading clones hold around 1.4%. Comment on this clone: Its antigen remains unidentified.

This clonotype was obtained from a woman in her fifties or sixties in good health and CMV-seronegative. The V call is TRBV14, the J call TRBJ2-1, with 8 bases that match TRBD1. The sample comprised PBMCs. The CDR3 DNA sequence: TGTGCCAGCACCCAGGGGGCTACATACAATGAGCAGTTCTTC. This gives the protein CASTQGATYNEQFF.